These 21 T cell receptor beta chains came from one sample sequenced in a study of beta chain features in type 1 diabetes. These receptors have no identified antigens. General study points: There was a moderate but significant shortening of TCRB CDR3s in all four CD4+ subsets of Type 1 diabetes patients.

Of the isolated RNA, all was reverse transcribed, and so the sequenced material was expressed TCRB transcripts. Generated by immunoSEQ multiplex PCR, the TCRdb table keeps only in-frame clones and is missing some. Of approximately 60,000 clones in the sample, 52% were seen once. Sequencing was carried out using Tregs from blood. The receptors were sampled from a woman aged 40 to 50 with type 1 diabetes.

V is TRBV6-5 and J is TRBJ2-7, with TRBD1 matching 8 bases. J gave up 1 base and V 2 bases, and 7 bases lay outside the gene matches. The CDR3 contains 16 residues. CDR1 and CDR2 (germline): MNHEY, SVGAGI. The CDR3 DNA reads TGTGCCAGCAGTTACGGGACAGGAACGTTATCCTACGAGCAGTACTTC. Its protein is CASSYGTGTLSYEQYF.

V and J are TRBV2 and TRBJ1-5, with D uncertain. With 3 bases removed from V and 6 bases from J, the gap between germline ends came to 12 bases. Germline V lookup: CDR1 SNHLY, CDR2 FYNNEI. The CDR3 has 14 amino acids. This chain's CDR3 is CASSEREGAQPQHF. CDR3 coding DNA: TGTGCCAGCAGTGAGCGTGAGGGAGCTCAGCCCCAGCATTTT.

This clone occurred once. The rearrangement uses TRBV28 and TRBJ2-1; 8 bases are shared with TRBD1. Germline V gene data show CDR1 as MDHEN and CDR2 as SYDVKM. The trim removed 5 bases at V and 0 bases at J, leaving 9 bases unmatched. The CDR3 contains 17 residues. The CDR3 DNA follows: TGTGCCAGCAGTGTACTGCAGGGGGCTAGCTCCTACAATGAGCAGTTCTTC. Its translation is CASSVLQGASSYNEQFF.

With regard to this clone: At one of its ends the junction is not consistent with the germline gene, which may arise from a read error. V is TRBV10-3 and J is TRBJ2-5; D unresolved. Per germline, CDR1 ENHRY and CDR2 SYGVKD. This CDR3 is built from 11 residues. As DNA, the CDR3 is TGTGCCATCAGTGACCATGAGACCCAGTACTTC. Protein: CAISDHETQYF.

The chain carries TRBV30 and TRBJ1-1; TRBD1 might be the D (5 bases). This CDR3 has 13 amino acids. From germline, CDR1 is GTSNPN and CDR2 SVGIG (reference sequence). Trimming pared 2 bases from V and 0 bases from J, leaving 7 bases between. The CDR3 DNA follows: TGTGCCTGGAGTACAGGAGTGAACACTGAAGCTTTCTTT. It is translated as CAWSTGVNTEAFF. Drawing the rest from reference TRBV30 and TRBJ1-1, the complete variable domain is SQTIHQWPATLVQPVGSPLSLECTVEGTSNPNLYWYRQAAGRGLQLLFYSVGIGQISSEVPQNLSASRPQDRQFILSSKKLLLSDSGFYLCAWSTGVNTEAFFGQGTRLTVV.

The rearrangement links TRBV4-1 to TRBJ2-7; weak D call: TRBD2 (6 bases). Germline V gene data show CDR1 as MGHRA and CDR2 as YSYEKL. The CDR3 consists of 14 residues. V lost 1 base, J lost 3 bases, and 10 bases lay in between. CDR3 protein: CASSQVNGGYEQYF. CDR3 bases: TGCGCCAGCAGCCAAGTGAACGGGGGCTACGAGCAGTACTTC.

CDR3 residues: CSVVSRRDRGRTGELFF. The CDR3 region has the DNA TGCAGCGTTGTATCGAGGCGGGACAGGGGGCGAACCGGGGAGCTGTTTTTT. The rearrangement joins TRBV29-1 to TRBJ2-2, with 12 bases lining up with TRBD1. With V trimmed by 4 bases and J by 5 bases, 11 bases remained unmatched. Germline V lookup: CDR1 SQVTM, CDR2 ANQGSEA. CDR3 size: 17 residues.

This clone has just a few counts. V usage is TRBV7-3 and J usage is TRBJ2-7; tentative D call: TRBD1 (6 bases). Trimming removed 4 bases from V and 5 bases from J, with 12 bases in between. Germline-derived CDR1 and CDR2 are SGHTA and FQGTGA. The CDR3 is 13 amino acids. CDR3 coding DNA: TGTGCCAGCAGCTCCAGGGCAGGGGACGAGCAGTACTTC. The encoded protein is CASSSRAGDEQYF.

V and J are TRBV5-1 and TRBJ2-1, with D perhaps matching TRBD2 (6 bases). This CDR3 region has 16 residues. Trimming removed 3 bases from V and 0 bases from J, with 13 bases in between. CDR1 is SGHRS and CDR2 is YFSETQ in the germline V gene. This chain's CDR3 is CASSWGLLSSYNEQFF. The CDR3 DNA reads as TGCGCCAGCAGCTGGGGACTCCTCAGCTCCTACAATGAGCAGTTCTTC.

The DNA of the CDR3 is TGTGCCAGCAGTAGACAGGGTTCGGACTATGGCTACACCTTC. Its protein product is CASSRQGSDYGYTF. This chain uses TRBV6-1 with TRBJ1-2, with 7 bases identical to TRBD1. The V segment lost 5 bases and the J segment 3 bases; nucleotides outside the gene matches: 6. This CDR3 is 14 amino acids long. CDR1 MNHNS and CDR2 SASEGT come from the germline V gene.

Turning to this clone: At one of its ends the junction is not consistent with the germline gene, which may arise from a read error. The chain recombines TRBV28 with TRBJ2-7; the D gene is possibly TRBD1 (6 bases). The CDR3 spans 14 residues. Germline loops: CDR1 MDHEN, CDR2 SYDVKM. CDR3 nucleotide sequence: TGTGTCAGCAGTAGTCCCGGGACAACGTACGAGCAGTACTTC. Its translation is CVSSSPGTTYEQYF.

This sequence joins TRBV7-8 and TRBJ2-3, with 9 bases lining up with TRBD1. The CDR3 contains 17 residues. The junction had 10 bases not matched to a gene; V was cut back by 2 bases and J by 4 bases. The germline gives CDR1 SGHVS, CDR2 FQNEAQ. In DNA form, the CDR3 reads TGTGCCAGCAGCTTACGGGCCCCGGGACAGGGCCCAGATACGCAGTATTTT. Translated: CASSLRAPGQGPDTQYF. The variable domain in full, completed from reference TRBV7-8 and TRBJ2-3, reads GAGVSQSPRYKVAKRGQDVALRCDPISGHVSLFWYQQALGQGPEFLTYFQNEAQLDKSGLPSDRFFAERPEGSVSTLKIQRTQQEDSAVYLCASSLRAPGQGPDTQYFGPGTRLTVL.

A single count supports this clone. This rearrangement joins TRBV7-9 to TRBJ1-1; 7 bases match TRBD1. V was pared by 2 bases and J by 1 base, with 13 bases of the junction left unmatched. This CDR3 is 18 amino acids long. Per germline, CDR1 SEHNR and CDR2 FQNEAQ (reference sequence). In nucleotides, the CDR3 is TGTGCCAGCAGCTTATATGGGGGAAGGGACAGCCGGAACACTGAAGCTTTCTTT. It encodes CASSLYGGRDSRNTEAFF.

The table lists this clone with a few counts. The chain has TRBV11-2 and TRBJ2-5; D not certain. CDR3 length: 13 residues. The germline V gene has CDR1 SGHAT and CDR2 FQNNGV. The V end was cut by 5 bases, the J end by 2 bases, with 9 bases between. The CDR3 nucleotides read TGTGCCAGCAGCATGACTGAACAAGAGACCCAGTACTTC. Translated, it gives CASSMTEQETQYF.

This clone turned up a few times. The CDR3 nucleotides read TGCGCCAGCAGCTCGCGGACAGGGGGGGCCGGGGAGCTGTTTTTT. It specifies CASSSRTGGAGELFF. The chain carries TRBV5-1 and TRBJ2-2; 10 bases are shared with TRBD1. Per germline, CDR1 SGHRS and CDR2 YFSETQ. After removal of 3 bases from V and 6 bases from J, the junction contained 5 bases not matched to a gene. The CDR3 totals 15 residues.

J is TRBJ2-5 and V is TRBV28; 10 bases line up with TRBD1. Germline V CDR1 and CDR2: MDHEN, SYDVKM. The V and J ends lost 2 bases and 8 bases, in that order; junction bases with no gene match: 8. The CDR3 runs to 15 residues. The CDR3 here is CASSLETGGLRTQYF. The CDR3 DNA is TGTGCCAGCAGTTTAGAGACAGGGGGCTTGCGAACCCAGTACTTC.

This clone was counted between two and nine times. This CDR3 is also generated by other DNA sequences in the sample. The V and J genes are TRBV20-1 and TRBJ1-2, with 7 bases identical to TRBD1. Germline assignment: CDR1 DFQATT and CDR2 SNEGSKA (reference sequence). Trimming at V came to 2 bases and at J to 8 bases, leaving 2 bases not matched to a gene. This CDR3 is built from 11 residues. CDR3 in DNA: TGCAGTGCTAGAACAGGGGAAGGCTACACCTTC. Translating gives CSARTGEGYTF.

This clone came up a few times. The chain combines TRBV6-1 with TRBJ1-6; 7 nucleotides line up with TRBD1. This CDR3 is built from 14 residues. Germline CDR1 is MNHNS and CDR2 is SASEGT. The J segment lost 5 bases and the V segment lost 5 bases, leaving 3 bases of the junction unmatched. The CDR3 loop is CASSKGQNNSPLHF. Written as DNA, the CDR3 is TGTGCCAGCAGTAAGGGACAGAATAATTCACCCCTCCACTTT.

This clone was counted a single time. The V call is TRBV7-9, the J call TRBJ2-5, with D perhaps matching TRBD2 (6 bases). The end of the DNA aligns better with TRBJ2-7, so the J call may be wrong. CDR3 size: 14 residues. Germline lookup yields CDR1 SEHNR and CDR2 FQNEAQ (reference sequence). The DNA of the CDR3 is TGTGCCAGCAGCTCGGGACTGCTCCTCGGCGAGCAGTACTTC. As protein: CASSSGLLLGEQYF.

The chain is built from TRBV5-1 and TRBJ2-7; D is possibly TRBD1 (6 bases). The CDR3 has 12 residues. V gave up 4 bases and J gave up 3 bases, with 8 bases separating them. Germline assignment: CDR1 SGHRS and CDR2 YFSETQ. CDR3 in amino acids: CASSQTGYEQYF. CDR3 sequence (DNA): TGCGCCAGCAGCCAGACAGGCTACGAGCAGTACTTC.

V and J are TRBV29-1 and TRBJ2-7, with TRBD2 matching 13 bases. Trimming took 5 bases from V and 1 from J; bases not matched to a gene: 2. The germline CDR1 and CDR2 sequences are SQVTM and ANQGSEA. The CDR3 runs to 14 residues. The CDR3 DNA sequence: TGCAGCGTTAAGGGACTAGCGGGGTCCTACGAGCAGTACTTC. Amino acids: CSVKGLAGSYEQYF.